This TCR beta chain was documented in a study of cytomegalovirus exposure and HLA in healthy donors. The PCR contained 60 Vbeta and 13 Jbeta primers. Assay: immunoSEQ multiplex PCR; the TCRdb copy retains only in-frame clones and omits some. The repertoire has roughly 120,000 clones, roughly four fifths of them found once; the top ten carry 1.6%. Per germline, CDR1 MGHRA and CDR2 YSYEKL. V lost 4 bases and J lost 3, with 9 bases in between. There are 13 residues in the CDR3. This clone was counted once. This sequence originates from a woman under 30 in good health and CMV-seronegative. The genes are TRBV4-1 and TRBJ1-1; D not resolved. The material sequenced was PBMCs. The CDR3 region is CASSLREDTEAFF. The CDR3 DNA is TGCGCCAGCAGCCTTCGGGAGGACACTGAAGCTTTCTTT.